Shown below are 27 T cell receptor beta chains from a single sample sequenced in a study of T cell repertoires in cytomegalovirus infection (dated by TCRdb to about 2019). Sequencing used an Illumina HiSeq 1500. TCRdb reran the public reads through fastp at Q25 and MiXCR, keeping productive beta chains. Rows are unified per CDR3 protein, each entry keeping the most common DNA and genes. Within this sample are a few hundred thousand distinct CDR3 sequences, with 12% to 15% of them counted one time only. The ten top clones hold about 8.7% of the sample. The sample comprised PBMCs. These receptors came from a human donor in good health (CMV status not recorded). Some clones in this sample may be carry-over from other donors' samples.

This clonotype was seen repeatedly, ten times or more. The J gene is TRBJ2-7, the V gene TRBV28; D is perhaps TRBD2 (6 bases). The germline V and J ends were trimmed by 8 bases and 4 bases, with 12 bases remaining between them. The CDR3 length is 12 residues. The germline CDR1 and CDR2 sequences are MDHEN and SYDVKM. CDR3 DNA: TGTGCCAGCGGATACGGGAGTTACGAGCAGTACTTC. The encoded protein is CASGYGSYEQYF. The entire variable domain, with the rest obtained from reference TRBV28 and TRBJ2-7, is as follows: DVKVTQSSRYLVKRTGEKVFLECVQDMDHENMFWYRQDPGLGLRLIYFSYDVKMKEKGDIPEGYSVSREKKERFSLILESASTNQTSMYLCASGYGSYEQYFGPGTRLTVT.

The sample holds a few counts of this clonotype. The chain has TRBV20-1 and TRBJ1-5, with D possibly TRBD1 on 5 matching bases. CDR3 length equals 15 residues. Per the germline V gene, CDR1 is DFQATT and CDR2 is SNEGSKA (reference sequence). V was pared by 6 bases and J by 6 bases, with 21 bases between. The CDR3 DNA reads TGCAGTGCGTCCACCGGGACTACATTATTTCAGCCCCAGCATTTT. Encoded protein: CSASTGTTLFQPQHF.

This clonotype was counted between two and nine times. This chain links TRBV29-1 with TRBJ1-1, with 8 bases fitting TRBD1. The CDR3 consists of 13 residues. Trimming cost V 6 bases and J 4 bases; bases outside gene matches: 7. CDR1 is SQVTM, CDR2 ANQGSEA, per germline. As DNA, the CDR3 is TGCAGCGTCGCGACAGGGGAGGGCACTGAAGCTTTCTTT. Residues: CSVATGEGTEAFF.

This clonotype was detected many times. The CDR3 here is CASSLVGGGPEAFF. As DNA, the CDR3 is TGCGCCAGCAGCTTGGTAGGGGGTGGCCCTGAAGCTTTCTTT. The chain joins TRBV5-1 to TRBJ1-1; tentatively, D is TRBD1 (6 bases). Germline CDR1 SGHRS, CDR2 YFSETQ. V was trimmed by 0 bases and J by 6 bases, leaving 12 bases between them. CDR3 length: 14 residues.

This clonotype was picked up many times. V and J are TRBV6-1 and TRBJ2-3; TRBD2 matches at 10 bases. V lost 6 bases and J lost 2; bases outside the gene matches: 8. This CDR3 contains 16 residues. CDR1 MNHNS and CDR2 SASEGT come from the germline V gene. Here the CDR3 reads CASRPQLAGHTDTQYF. The CDR3 region has the DNA TGTGCCAGCAGACCGCAACTAGCGGGGCACACAGATACGCAGTATTTT.

This clonotype has only a few counts. The chain is built from TRBV4-2 and TRBJ2-3; TRBD2 is a possible D gene (5 bases). Between the trimmed V and J ends, which lost 3 bases and 4 bases, there was a span of 17 bases. CDR1 is LGHNA, CDR2 YNFKEQ, per germline. CDR3 length: 16 amino acids. CDR3 sequence reads: CASSQEDRTGADTQYF. The CDR3, as DNA: TGTGCCAGCAGCCAGGAGGACCGCACGGGTGCAGATACGCAGTATTTT.

This clonotype has ten or more counts. This CDR3 reads CATSTGQGGNYGYTF. The DNA for the CDR3 is TGTGCCACCAGCACCGGACAGGGGGGAAACTATGGCTACACCTTC. The chain uses TRBV15 and TRBJ1-2; 10 nucleotides align to TRBD1. V lost 4 bases and J lost 2; bases outside the gene matches: 4. The CDR3 totals 15 residues. Germline V gene lookup returns CDR1 LNHNV and CDR2 YYDKDF (reference sequence).

This clonotype was seen ten or more times. The chain is built from TRBV7-2 and TRBJ2-7; D not resolved. The CDR3 spans 11 residues. Trimming left V 3 bases short and J 9 bases short, with 9 bases between. Germline lookup yields CDR1 SGHTA and CDR2 FQGNSA. CDR3 in amino acids: CASSLRQGQYF. The CDR3 nucleotides are TGTGCCAGCAGCTTGAGGCAAGGGCAGTACTTC. Together with reference TRBV7-2 and TRBJ2-7, the CDR3 gives the full variable domain: GAGVSQSPSNKVTEKGKDVELRCDPISGHTALYWYRQSLGQGLEFLIYFQGNSAPDKSGLPSDRFSAERTGGSVSTLTIQRTQQEDSAVYLCASSLRQGQYFGPGTRLTVT.

This chain links TRBV14 with TRBJ2-5; perhaps TRBD2 as D (5 bases). Trimming shortened V by 5 bases and J by 4 bases, and 14 bases separated the two germline ends. Germline lookup yields CDR1 SGHDN and CDR2 FVKESK. This CDR3 region has 14 residues. CDR3 protein: CASSWRPRGETQYF. CDR3 nucleotides: TGTGCCAGCAGCTGGAGGCCCCGGGGAGAGACCCAGTACTTC.

There are many counts of this clonotype. This rearrangement joins TRBV10-3 to TRBJ2-7, with 8 positions matching TRBD1. The CDR3 length is 14 residues. Germline lookup yields CDR1 ENHRY and CDR2 SYGVKD. V gave up 7 bases and J gave up 3 bases; unmatched junction bases: 8. DNA for the CDR3: TGTGCCATCAACCCGGGACAGGTGAACTACGAGCAGTACTTC. Its protein is CAINPGQVNYEQYF.

There are many counts of this clonotype. V usage is TRBV19 and J usage is TRBJ2-2, with unresolved D. The CDR3 consists of 16 residues. V gave up 3 bases and J gave up 0 bases, with 11 bases separating them. The V gene's germline CDR1 is LNHDA and CDR2 SQIVND (reference sequence). CDR3 DNA sequence: TGTGCCAGTAGTATCGCCCCATACCCGAACACCGGGGAGCTGTTTTTT. Translation gives CASSIAPYPNTGELFF.

This clonotype has a count of ten or more. The chain carries TRBV5-1 and TRBJ2-1; TRBD1 matches at 8 bases. This CDR3 is 15 amino acids long. Germline V CDR1 and CDR2: SGHRS, YFSETQ. V was clipped by 2 bases and J by 4 bases; unmatched bases: 5. The CDR3 nucleotides are TGCGCCAGCAGCTTCGGGACAGGCCGGTACAATGAGCAGTTCTTC. Protein: CASSFGTGRYNEQFF.

This clonotype turned up a few times. The chain couples TRBV10-3 to TRBJ1-4; TRBD1 is a possible D gene (5 bases). Trimming took 3 bases from V and 11 from J, leaving 19 bases between them. The germline gives CDR1 ENHRY, CDR2 SYGVKD. The CDR3 totals 15 residues. The CDR3 region is CAISDDGTFGGKLFF. The DNA for the CDR3 is TGTGCCATCAGTGACGACGGGACCTTCGGGGGTAAACTGTTTTTT.

The V call is TRBV19, the J call TRBJ2-1, with D perhaps TRBD1 (6 bases). V lost 8 bases and J 0 bases, leaving 14 bases between the germline ends. This CDR3 is 15 amino acids long. CDR1 and CDR2 from the germline V gene are LNHDA and SQIVND (reference sequence). CDR3 nucleotide sequence: TGTGCCAGTGAGACAGGCACGAGCTCCTACAATGAGCAGTTCTTC. Its translation is CASETGTSSYNEQFF. The complete variable domain, with remaining parts taken from reference TRBV19 and TRBJ2-1, reads DGGITQSPKYLFRKEGQNVTLSCEQNLNHDAMYWYRQDPGQGLRLIYYSQIVNDFQKGDIAEGYSVSREKKESFPLTVTSAQKNPTAFYLCASETGTSSYNEQFFGPGTRLTVL.

The CDR3 coding sequence is TGTGCCAGCAGTTTAAGGCAGCCAGGGGGCACTGAAGCTTTCTTT. Protein sequence: CASSLRQPGGTEAFF. The chain recombines TRBV12-3 or TRBV12-4 with TRBJ1-1; TRBD1 matches 7 bases. The CDR3 is 15 residues long. V lost 2 bases to trimming and J lost 4 bases; unmatched junction nucleotides: 7.

This clonotype has just a few counts. The chain carries TRBV20-1 and TRBJ2-1; 7 positions agree with TRBD2. The ends lost 2 bases at V and 0 bases at J; junction bases unmatched: 7. This CDR3 contains 16 residues. Germline V gives CDR1 DFQATT, CDR2 SNEGSKA (reference sequence). The CDR3 region is CSARSLAEASYNEQFF. The CDR3 DNA is TGCAGTGCTAGAAGCCTAGCGGAGGCCTCCTACAATGAGCAGTTCTTC.

This clonotype has only a few counts. The chain is built from TRBV29-1 and TRBJ1-1; TRBD1 aligns across 7 bases. Per the germline V gene, CDR1 is SQVTM and CDR2 is ANQGSEA. V lost 6 bases and J lost 1; bases outside the gene matches: 8. CDR3 length: 14 amino acids. The CDR3 DNA follows: TGCAGCGTACGACAGGGCACAAGGAACACTGAAGCTTTCTTT. It encodes CSVRQGTRNTEAFF.

This clonotype occurred many times. The junction and the germline gene differ at one end; a read error may be behind it. The rearrangement links TRBV7-6 to TRBJ2-5; D unclear. Germline CDR1 and CDR2: SGHVS and FNYEAQ. CDR3 length equals 15 residues. In DNA form, the CDR3 reads TGTGCTAGCAGCCTAAATCCAGTGAATACGGAGACCCAGTACTTC. It codes for CASSLNPVNTETQYF.

This clonotype came up a few times. This chain connects TRBV5-1 to TRBJ2-1; TRBD2 agrees at 8 bases. The length of the CDR3 is 16 residues. The ends lost 4 bases at V and 4 bases at J; junction bases unmatched: 10. Germline values: CDR1 SGHRS, CDR2 YFSETQ. In DNA form, the CDR3 reads TGCGCCAGCAGCACCAGCGGGGGCCTGACTTACAATGAGCAGTTCTTC. It translates to CASSTSGGLTYNEQFF.

The chain is built from TRBV19 and TRBJ2-1, with 7 nucleotides matching TRBD1. CDR1 LNHDA and CDR2 SQIVND come from the germline V gene (reference sequence). V trimming: 5 bases; J trimming: 0 bases; junction bases outside the gene matches: 4. The CDR3 spans 15 residues. Here the CDR3 reads CASSRDSVSYNEQFF. The CDR3 region has the DNA TGTGCCAGTAGTCGGGACAGCGTCTCCTACAATGAGCAGTTCTTC. The whole variable domain, filled in from reference TRBV19 and TRBJ2-1, reads DGGITQSPKYLFRKEGQNVTLSCEQNLNHDAMYWYRQDPGQGLRLIYYSQIVNDFQKGDIAEGYSVSREKKESFPLTVTSAQKNPTAFYLCASSRDSVSYNEQFFGPGTRLTVL.

The chain combines TRBV7-2 with TRBJ2-7; D possibly matches TRBD1 or TRBD2 (5 bases each). V was cut by 5 bases and J by 3 bases, with 14 bases left in between. Germline V lookup: CDR1 SGHTA, CDR2 FQGNSA. The CDR3 spans 14 residues. The CDR3 sequence is CASSGGRGNYEQYF. The CDR3 DNA is TGTGCCAGCAGCGGGGGACGGGGAAACTACGAGCAGTACTTC. Full variable domain (rest looked up from reference TRBV7-2 and TRBJ2-7): GAGVSQSPSNKVTEKGKDVELRCDPISGHTALYWYRQSLGQGLEFLIYFQGNSAPDKSGLPSDRFSAERTGGSVSTLTIQRTQQEDSAVYLCASSGGRGNYEQYFGPGTRLTVT.

This clonotype showed up many times. J is TRBJ2-4 and V is TRBV5-6; the D call may be TRBD1 or TRBD2 (6 bases each). The CDR3 is 15 amino acids. V lost 3 bases to trimming and J lost 0 bases, with 10 bases between them. Germline V gene data show CDR1 as SGHDT and CDR2 as YYEEEE. CDR3 loop: CASSWGAGAKNIQYF. Written as DNA, the CDR3 is TGTGCCAGCAGCTGGGGGGCCGGAGCCAAAAACATTCAGTACTTC.

This clonotype was found many times. The V call is TRBV7-6, the J call TRBJ1-1; TRBD1 matches 9 bases. Per the germline V gene, CDR1 is SGHVS and CDR2 is FNYEAQ. The CDR3 is made up of 16 amino acids. Losses at the gene ends were 2 bases for V and 5 bases for J; bases not matched to a gene: 9. CDR3 amino acids: CASSLPTGGPQTEAFF. The CDR3 DNA reads as TGTGCCAGCAGCTTACCGACAGGGGGGCCGCAGACTGAAGCTTTCTTT.

This chain connects TRBV15 to TRBJ2-5; either TRBD1 or TRBD2 may fit D (6 bases each). The CDR3 contains 15 residues. Trimming removed 1 base at V and 5 bases at J, with 14 bases between. The germline CDR1 and CDR2 sequences are LNHNV and YYDKDF (reference sequence). As DNA, the CDR3 is TGTGCCACCAGCAGAGTTGTTGGGGGGCGGGAGACCCAGTACTTC. The encoded protein is CATSRVVGGRETQYF. Variable domain in full (rest from reference TRBV15 and TRBJ2-5): DAMVIQNPRYQVTQFGKPVTLSCSQTLNHNVMYWYQQKSSQAPKLLFHYYDKDFNNEADTPDNFQSRRPNTSFCFLDIRSPGLGDTAMYLCATSRVVGGRETQYFGPGTRLLVL.

This sequence joins TRBV29-1 and TRBJ2-5; D is possibly TRBD2 (5 bases). Germline V gives CDR1 SQVTM, CDR2 ANQGSEA. The CDR3 consists of 15 residues. Trimming took 2 bases from V and 1 from J, leaving 14 bases between them. The CDR3 loop reads CSVESSSKPQETQYF. CDR3 nucleotides: TGCAGCGTTGAAAGTTCTAGCAAACCCCAAGAGACCCAGTACTTC. The complete variable domain, with remaining parts taken from reference TRBV29-1 and TRBJ2-5, reads SAVISQKPSRDICQRGTSLTIQCQVDSQVTMMFWYRQQPGQSLTLIATANQGSEATYESGFVIDKFPISRPNLTFSTLTVSNMSPEDSSIYLCSVESSSKPQETQYFGPGTRLLVL.

At least ten counts were recorded for this clonotype. This sequence joins TRBV7-2 and TRBJ1-6, with 10 bases identical to TRBD1. Germline loops: CDR1 SGHTA, CDR2 FQGNSA. The CDR3 runs 15 residues. Trimming took 1 base from V and 7 from J; bases not matched to a gene: 1. The CDR3 loop is CASSLGGQGNSPLHF. The CDR3 DNA reads as TGTGCCAGCAGCTTAGGGGGACAGGGGAATTCACCCCTCCACTTT.

This clonotype was counted many times. The chain is built from TRBV7-9 and TRBJ1-1; D gene unclear. The germline CDR1 and CDR2 sequences are SEHNR and FQNEAQ (reference sequence). The V and J ends lost 1 base and 7 bases respectively, with 10 bases between them. CDR3 length: 13 amino acids. CDR3 nucleotides: TGTGCCAGCAGCTTAGGAAACTGGCGTGAAGCTTTCTTT. This sequence encodes CASSLGNWREAFF. Full variable domain (outside the CDR3, taken from reference TRBV7-9 and TRBJ1-1): DTGVSQNPRHKITKRGQNVTFRCDPISEHNRLYWYRQTLGQGPEFLTYFQNEAQLEKSRLLSDRFSAERPKGSFSTLEIQRTEQGDSAMYLCASSLGNWREAFFGQGTRLTVV.